The 4 T cell receptor beta chains in this list originate from one sample, sequenced in a study of graft-versus-host responses after intestinal transplantation. Assay: immunoSEQ multiplex PCR; the TCRdb copy retains only in-frame clones and omits some. In the table there are more than 50,000 clones, more than 80% of which are singletons. Specimen: PBMCs, collected nearly 670 days after intestinal transplant. The receptors were sampled from a human patient who received an intestinal transplant, so some T cells may come from the graft donor.

This chain uses TRBV19 with TRBJ1-5; TRBD1 matches at 10 bases. With V trimmed by 5 bases and J by 2 bases, 9 bases remained unmatched. The CDR3 covers 17 residues. Per the germline V gene, CDR1 is LNHDA and CDR2 is SQIVND (reference sequence). The CDR3 region has the DNA TGTGCCAGTAGTCTCCTTGACAGGGGGCTTGGCAATCAGCCCCAGCATTTT. It yields the protein CASSLLDRGLGNQPQHF.

This chain uses TRBV6-5 with TRBJ2-1; 11 positions match TRBD2. CDR1 and CDR2 (germline): MNHEY, SVGAGI. V shed 3 bases, J shed 7 bases, and the junction held 8 bases outside the gene matches. This CDR3 has 16 amino acids. Written as DNA, the CDR3 is TGTGCCAGCAGTTATACCGCTAGCGGGGGGTTTAATGAGCAGTTCTTC. Its translation: CASSYTASGGFNEQFF.

The CDR3 DNA is TGTGCCAGCAGCGTTGGGGTGGCGGGGGAGACCCAGTACTTC. Its protein is CASSVGVAGETQYF. The chain uses TRBV9 and TRBJ2-5, with D possibly matching TRBD2 (6 bases). CDR1 and CDR2 (germline): SGDLS, YYNGEE. Between the trimmed V and J ends, which lost 2 bases and 5 bases, there was a span of 13 bases. The CDR3 consists of 14 residues.

The chain uses TRBV18 and TRBJ1-1, with 9 bases fitting TRBD1. The CDR3 is made up of 13 amino acids. Germline V gene data show CDR1 as KGHSH and CDR2 as LQKENI. V shed 8 bases, J shed 8 bases, and the junction held 9 bases outside the gene matches. In DNA, the CDR3 is TGTGCCAGCACATTGGCCGGGACAGGGGAAGCTTTCTTT. Protein product: CASTLAGTGEAFF.